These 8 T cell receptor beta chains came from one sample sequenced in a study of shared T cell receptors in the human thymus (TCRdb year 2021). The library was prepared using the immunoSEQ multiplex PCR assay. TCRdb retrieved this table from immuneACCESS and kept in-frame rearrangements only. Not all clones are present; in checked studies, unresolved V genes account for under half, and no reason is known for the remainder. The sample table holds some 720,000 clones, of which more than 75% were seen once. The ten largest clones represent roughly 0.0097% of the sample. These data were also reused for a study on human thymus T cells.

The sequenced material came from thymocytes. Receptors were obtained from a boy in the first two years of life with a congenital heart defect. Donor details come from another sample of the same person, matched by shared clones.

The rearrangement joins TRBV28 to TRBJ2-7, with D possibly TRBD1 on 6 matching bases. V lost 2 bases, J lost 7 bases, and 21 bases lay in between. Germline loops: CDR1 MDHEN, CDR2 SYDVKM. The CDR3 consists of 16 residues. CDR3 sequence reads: CASSLRAGRGLGEQYF. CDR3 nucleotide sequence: TGTGCCAGCAGTTTAAGGGCTGGCAGGGGCCTCGGGGAGCAGTACTTC.

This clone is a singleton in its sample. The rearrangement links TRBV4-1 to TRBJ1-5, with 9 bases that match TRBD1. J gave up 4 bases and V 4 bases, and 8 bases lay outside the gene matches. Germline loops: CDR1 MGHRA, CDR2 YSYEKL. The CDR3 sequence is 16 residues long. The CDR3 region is CASSRWGQGTNQPQHF. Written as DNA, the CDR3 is TGCGCCAGCAGCCGATGGGGACAGGGAACAAATCAGCCCCAGCATTTT.

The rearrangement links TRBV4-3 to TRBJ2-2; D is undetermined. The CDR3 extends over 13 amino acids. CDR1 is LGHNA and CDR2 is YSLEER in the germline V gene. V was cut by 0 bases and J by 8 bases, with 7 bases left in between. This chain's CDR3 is CASSQELAGELFF. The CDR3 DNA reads TGCGCCAGCAGCCAAGAGTTGGCTGGGGAGCTGTTTTTT.

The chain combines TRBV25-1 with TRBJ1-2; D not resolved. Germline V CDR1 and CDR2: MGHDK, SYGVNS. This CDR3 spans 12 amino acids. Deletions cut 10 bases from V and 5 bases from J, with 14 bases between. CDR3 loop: CATTREPYGYTF. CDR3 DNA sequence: TGTGCCACCACCCGGGAGCCATATGGCTACACCTTC.

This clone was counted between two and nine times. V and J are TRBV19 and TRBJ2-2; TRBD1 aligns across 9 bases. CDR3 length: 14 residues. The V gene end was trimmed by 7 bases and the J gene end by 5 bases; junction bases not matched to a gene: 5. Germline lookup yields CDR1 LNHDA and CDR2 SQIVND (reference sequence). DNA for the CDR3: TGTGCCAGTAAGGCGGACAGGGGTACCGGGGAGCTGTTTTTT. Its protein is CASKADRGTGELFF.

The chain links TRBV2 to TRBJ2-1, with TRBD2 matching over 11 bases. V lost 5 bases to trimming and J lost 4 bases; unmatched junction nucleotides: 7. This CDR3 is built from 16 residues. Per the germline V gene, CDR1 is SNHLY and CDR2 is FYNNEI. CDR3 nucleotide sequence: TGTGCCAGCAGTTGGGCGGGGACTAGCGGATACAATGAGCAGTTCTTC. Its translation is CASSWAGTSGYNEQFF.

CDR3 bases: TGTGCCAGCAGTGAGGGACTTAGCGGGAGGATCCACGAGCAGTACTTC. Translation: CASSEGLSGRIHEQYF. The chain employs TRBV6-1 and TRBJ2-7; 10 bases agree with TRBD2. The germline V gene encodes CDR1 MNHNS and CDR2 SASEGT. This CDR3 contains 16 residues. J lost 5 bases, V lost 3 bases, and 10 bases had no gene match.

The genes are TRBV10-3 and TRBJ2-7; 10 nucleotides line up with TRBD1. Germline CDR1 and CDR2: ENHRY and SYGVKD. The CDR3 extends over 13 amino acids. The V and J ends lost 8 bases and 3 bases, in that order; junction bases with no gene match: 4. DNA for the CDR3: TGTGCCATCCGGACAGGGGGAGTCTACGAGCAGTACTTC. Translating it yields CAIRTGGVYEQYF.